The text below deals with one T cell receptor (beta chain). This clonotype was counted only a few times. The antigen this receptor binds is unknown. No base quality information exists; no much larger clone differs at one position. Including cysteine and phenylalanine, the CDR3 has 15 amino acids. Only CDR3 DNA remains: 45 bases, in frame from the first base. The germline V gene encodes CDR1 SEHNR and CDR2 FQNEAQ (reference sequence). The junction shows trimming of 4 bases on V and 3 bases on J, and the gene matches do not reach 8 bases of it. This specimen belongs to a study of early T cells in non-severe SARS-CoV-2 infection (dated by TCRdb to the early 2020s). About the full investigation: Because TCR sequencing was done on bulk RNA from unsorted whole blood, the alpha and beta chains could not be paired.

The study at large found these results: VDJdb matching was skewed toward anti-spike CD8 responses, so virus-specific expansions were likely underestimated and private and CD4 specificities were missed.

The study was a case-control design nested within a healthcare worker cohort in London, UK, with weekly nasopharyngeal swab PCR tests and blood sampling. Between 23 and 31 March 2020, the week of the UK lockdown, healthcare workers were enrolled and then followed up weekly for as long as 16 weeks. Receptor amplification or capture employed 5' RACE. The sequencer was a NextSeq 500. In the TCR library protocol, unique molecular identifiers were attached to individual cDNA molecules to correct for PCR bias and sequencing error. Sequencing covered both TCR alpha and beta chains, and within each sample the abundances of alpha and beta sequences were tightly co-correlated. The published analysis was carried out like this. Decombinator V4 was used to annotate TCR sequences for V gene, J gene and CDR3. TCRs were defined as expanded if a significant change between any two time points was detected under a Poisson model with p below 0.0001. TCR abundances were normalised to the total number of TCRs sequenced per sample and were expressed as counts per million. MAIT TCRs were defined by TRAV1-2 paired with TRAJ12, TRAJ20 or TRAJ33, and iNKT TCRs by TRAV10 paired with TRAJ18. VDJdb, accessed on 1 November 2021, was searched for TCRs annotated for CMV, EBV and SARS-CoV-2, and TCRs annotated for more than one antigen were excluded. TCRdb handled the public reads itself, with Q25 trimming in fastp and clone calling in MiXCR, and kept productive beta chains. Rows matching on CDR3 protein sequence are summarized as one entry with the most common DNA and genes. For this entry, the V and J calls and clone size follow TCRdb and not the study's own pipeline. Recorded for this sample are 55,000 to 65,000 distinct CDR3 sequences; over 10% of them occurred a single time. The ten largest account for 1.3% to 1.5% of the sample.

The source was whole blood, collected at baseline. The TCR originated in an adult who was a healthcare worker with PCR-confirmed SARS-CoV-2 infection or an uninfected control (not recorded which). Recombination linked TRBV7-9 to TRBJ2-5; TRBD2 fits 7 bases in the junction. This receptor has the CDR3 CASSYGPSGKETQYF. The DNA is as follows: TGTGCCAGCAGCTATGGGCCCAGCGGGAAAGAGACCCAGTACTTC.